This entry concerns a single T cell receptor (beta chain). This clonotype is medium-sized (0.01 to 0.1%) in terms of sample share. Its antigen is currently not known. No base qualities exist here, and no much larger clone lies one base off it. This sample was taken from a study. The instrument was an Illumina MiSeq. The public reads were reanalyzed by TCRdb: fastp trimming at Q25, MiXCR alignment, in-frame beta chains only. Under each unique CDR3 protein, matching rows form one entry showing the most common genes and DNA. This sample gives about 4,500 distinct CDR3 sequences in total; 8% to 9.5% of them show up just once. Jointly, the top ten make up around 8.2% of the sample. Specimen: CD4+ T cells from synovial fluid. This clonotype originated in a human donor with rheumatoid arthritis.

Read as DNA, the sequence is TGTGCCAGCAGCTTAGCGCGGGCGGACCTTAATGAAAAACTGTTTTTT. It translates as CASSLARADLNEKLFF. The chain is encoded by TRBV7-9 joined to TRBJ1-4; the D gene cannot be named for sure. Measured from the cysteine to the phenylalanine, the CDR3 is 16 residues long. Just the 48-base CDR3 DNA is kept, in frame starting at base 1. The germline V gene (reference sequence) sets CDR1 to SEHNR and CDR2 to FQNEAQ. The germline ends are 12 bases apart after V is trimmed by 0 bases and J by 4 bases.